The 3 T cell receptor beta chains in this list originate from one sample, sequenced in a study of blood T cells in healthy people across ages. Combining a sample-barcoded 5' primer with a J-beta primer mix, a second PCR ran for roughly 6 to 12 cycles. TCRdb reprocessed the 5' RACE reads via MiXCR and lists one record per CDR3 protein. This sample has approximately 1.5 million distinct CDR3 sequences, with roughly two fifths found just once. The source material was blood. All receptors derive from a woman aged 18-29 years in good health.

The V gene is TRBV12-3 or TRBV12-4, the J gene TRBJ1-2; D is unclear. The V and J ends lost 6 bases and 4 bases respectively, with 15 bases between them. CDR3 length equals 14 residues. CDR3 region: CASSTQLGFYGYTF. As DNA, the CDR3 is TGTGCCAGCAGCACTCAGTTGGGATTCTATGGCTACACCTTC.

In its sample, this clonotype was seen a few times. The chain links TRBV4-1 to TRBJ2-3; the D is unclear. The CDR3 extends over 11 amino acids. V was clipped by 4 bases and J by 7 bases, with 6 bases between them. Germline lookup yields CDR1 MGHRA and CDR2 YSYEKL. The CDR3 DNA sequence: TGCGCCAGCAGCCTAGAGTATACGCAGTATTTT. Its protein product is CASSLEYTQYF.

This clonotype was counted a few times. V and J are TRBV20-1 and TRBJ1-2; 7 bases are a match to TRBD1. The CDR3 has 13 amino acids. Germline assignment: CDR1 DFQATT and CDR2 SNEGSKA (reference sequence). J gave up 7 bases and V 6 bases, and 11 bases lay outside the gene matches. The CDR3 DNA sequence: TGCAGTGCGGCCTTGACAGGGAGTATTGGCTACACCTTC. Translated: CSAALTGSIGYTF.